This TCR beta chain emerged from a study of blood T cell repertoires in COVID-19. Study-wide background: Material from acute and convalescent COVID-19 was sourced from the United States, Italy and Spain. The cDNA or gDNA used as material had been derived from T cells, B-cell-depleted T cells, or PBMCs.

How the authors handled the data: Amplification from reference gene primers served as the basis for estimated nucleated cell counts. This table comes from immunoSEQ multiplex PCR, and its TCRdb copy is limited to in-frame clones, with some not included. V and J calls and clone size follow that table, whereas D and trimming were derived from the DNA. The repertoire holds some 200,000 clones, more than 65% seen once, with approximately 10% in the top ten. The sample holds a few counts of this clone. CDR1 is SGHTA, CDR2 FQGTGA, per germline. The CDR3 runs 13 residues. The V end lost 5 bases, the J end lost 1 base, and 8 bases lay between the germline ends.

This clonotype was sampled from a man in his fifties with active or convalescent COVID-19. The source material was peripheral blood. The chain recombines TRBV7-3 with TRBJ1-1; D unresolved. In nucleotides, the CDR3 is TGTGCCAGCAGCCCCAATCCGAACACTGAAGCTTTCTTT. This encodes CASSPNPNTEAFF.